Listed below are T cell receptor beta chains from one sample, sequenced in a study of blood T cell repertoires in COVID-19. The assay was immunoSEQ multiplex PCR, and TCRdb's table has in-frame clones only and misses some. The sample consists of 20,000 to 25,000 clones, approximately 90% of them appearing once. The sample was peripheral blood. Receptors originate from a human donor in a cohort sampled during active COVID-19. The donor label of this sample is uncertain. Each CDR3 is given with its conserved first and last residue. The D gene is left open where the match is weak. Clone size is stated in some rows and not others, as once, few, many or a class when expanded.

abundance	v_gene	j_gene	d_gene	CDR3nt	CDR3aa
-	TRBV30	TRBJ1-6	TRBD1	TGTGCCTGGAGTGGGACAGGGGGAAGGTCACCCCTCCACTTT	CAWSGTGGRSPLHF
-	TRBV12-3/TRBV12-4	TRBJ2-7	-	TGTGCCAGCAGCTACTACTACGAGCAGTACTTC	CASSYYYEQYF
-	TRBV21-1	TRBJ2-7	-	TGTGCCAGCAGCAAAGGGCAGGCGCGGACTAGCGGGAGGGCCTACGAGCAGTACTTC	CASSKGQARTSGRAYEQYF
-	TRBV2	TRBJ1-6	-	TGTGCCAGCAGTCCACCCCCGACAGGCTATTGGGATTCACCCCTCCACTTT	CASSPPPTGYWDSPLHF
-	TRBV30	TRBJ2-7	TRBD2	TGTGCCTGGAGCCCTTGGGGGAGGGCCCGGTACGAGCAGTACTTC	CAWSPWGRARYEQYF
-	TRBV30	TRBJ2-7	TRBD1	TGTGCCTGGAGTCCCCTCAGGGGGTATAACTACGAGCAGTACTTC	CAWSPLRGYNYEQYF
once	TRBV2	TRBJ2-1	TRBD2	TGTGCCAGCGGGCGGGAGAGCTACAATGAGCAGTTCTTC	CASGRESYNEQFF
-	TRBV19	TRBJ1-5	TRBD1	TGTGCCAGTAGTAGACCTCAGGACAGGGGTTATCAGCCCCAGCATTTT	CASSRPQDRGYQPQHF
-	TRBV12-3/TRBV12-4	TRBJ2-7	-	TGTGCCAGCAGAGCGGACGGACCCTACGAGCAGTACTTC	CASRADGPYEQYF
-	TRBV30	TRBJ1-6	-	TGTGCCTGGAGTCCCCTATCAGTTAGTCGGGCAGCGGACGGTTCACCCCTCCACTTT	CAWSPLSVSRAADGSPLHF
-	TRBV29-1	TRBJ1-1	-	TGCAGCGTTGATCAGGGAAGGGGCACTGAAGCTTTCTTT	CSVDQGRGTEAFF
-	TRBV7-2	TRBJ1-5	-	TGTGCCAGCAGCTTAGGAGCGGCACAGCCCCAGCATTTT	CASSLGAAQPQHF
-	TRBV29-1	TRBJ2-7	TRBD2	TGCAGCGTTGAAGGGGAGGGAACTAGCTCCTACGAGCAGTACTTC	CSVEGEGTSSYEQYF
-	TRBV13	TRBJ1-5	TRBD1	TGTGCCAGCAGCTTAGGCAGGGGGCCCAATCAGCCCCAGCATTTT	CASSLGRGPNQPQHF
once	TRBV5-5	TRBJ2-7	-	TGTGCCAGCAGCTACGTGGCAGGGGACTACGAGCAGTACTTC	CASSYVAGDYEQYF
-	TRBV2	TRBJ2-4	-	TGTGCCAGCAGTGATAGGGGAAACATTCAGTACTTC	CASSDRGNIQYF
-	TRBV14	TRBJ2-7	-	TGTGCCAGCAGCCCTAACCGAGGGGAGCAGTACTTC	CASSPNRGEQYF